Listed below are T cell receptor beta chains from one sample, sequenced in a study of cytomegalovirus exposure and HLA in healthy donors. Data came from immunoSEQ multiplex PCR; TCRdb stores just in-frame clones and leaves some out. The repertoire holds 70,000 to 80,000 clones, with 78% as singletons. The sequencing sample was made of PBMCs. The receptors here all came from a woman in her forties in good health and CMV-seropositive. Each CDR3 is given with its conserved first and last residue. Fields, in order: V gene, clone size, J gene, D gene, CDR3 DNA, CDR3 protein. The D gene is left open where the match is weak. For some rows the clone size is stated as once, few or many, or as a class when expanded; others skip it.

TRBV4-1	-	TRBJ1-5	-	TGCGCCAGCAGCCAAGGCACTTATAGCAATCAGCCCCAGCATTTT	CASSQGTYSNQPQHF
TRBV27	once	TRBJ2-2	-	TGTGCCAGCAGTTTAGTCTATAACCCGCCCGGGGAGCTGTTTTTT	CASSLVYNPPGELFF
TRBV6-5	-	TRBJ1-4	TRBD1	TGTGCCAGCACCAAAATTCGACAGGGCCGTGAAAAACTGTTTTTT	CASTKIRQGREKLFF
TRBV5-1	-	TRBJ1-4	-	TGCGCCAGCAGCCTGACGAGACTTATGGGGCCTAATGAAAAACTGTTTTTT	CASSLTRLMGPNEKLFF
TRBV4-1	-	TRBJ1-5	-	TGCACCAGCAGCCAGAGGGCAGGACGGACGAAAGATCAGCCCCAGCATTTT	CTSSQRAGRTKDQPQHF
TRBV2	-	TRBJ2-5	TRBD2	TGTGCCAGCAGGGCCCTAGCGGGGAAAGAGACCCAGTACTTC	CASRALAGKETQYF
TRBV4-2	-	TRBJ2-2	TRBD1	TGTGCCAGCAGCCAGGGACAGGGGGCTAAGGGCGGGGAGCTGTTTTTT	CASSQGQGAKGGELFF
TRBV28	-	TRBJ1-2	TRBD1	TGTGCCAGCGGGAGGGACAGGGTCGAAGGCTACACCTTC	CASGRDRVEGYTF
TRBV6-1	-	TRBJ2-2	-	TGTGCCAGCAGTGAACAAGGGGGGGGAGGCGGGGAGCTGTTTTTT	CASSEQGGGGGELFF
TRBV7-2	-	TRBJ1-3	-	TGTGCCAGCAGCTCTAGATGGGTCTCTGGAAACACCATATATTTT	CASSSRWVSGNTIYF
TRBV7-2	-	TRBJ1-5	-	TGTGCCAGCAGCTCCGGTCAATATCAGCCCCAGCATTTT	CASSSGQYQPQHF
TRBV5-8	-	TRBJ1-4	TRBD1	TGTGCCAGCAGCCCAGGGGGTTCGCCTAATGAAAAACTGTTTTTT	CASSPGGSPNEKLFF
TRBV6-5	few	TRBJ2-7	TRBD1	TGTGCCAGCAGTGCGACAGGGTCCCCCTACGAGCAGTACTTC	CASSATGSPYEQYF
TRBV20-1	-	TRBJ2-5	-	TGCAGTGCTGGTCCCGGAGAGACCCAGTACTTC	CSAGPGETQYF
TRBV6-5	-	TRBJ2-1	-	TGTGCCAGCAGGGGGAAGGGCTCAGGGGACGGTGAGCAGTTCTTC	CASRGKGSGDGEQFF
TRBV18	-	TRBJ2-7	-	TGTGCCAGCTCACCGGTATCAGGTTACGAGCAGTACTTC	CASSPVSGYEQYF
TRBV6-6	-	TRBJ1-1	-	TGTGCCAGCAGCCCCCTGGGGCGAACCACTGAAGCTTTCTTT	CASSPLGRTTEAFF
TRBV11-3	-	TRBJ1-1	-	TGTGCCAGCAGCCCCACGGGAGTAAACACTGAAGCTTTCTTT	CASSPTGVNTEAFF
TRBV6-5	-	TRBJ1-2	-	TGTGCTAGCTCCGGGCAGGGCTCGGTCTATGGCTACACCTTC	CASSGQGSVYGYTF
TRBV27	few	TRBJ1-1	-	TGTGCCAGCAGCCTTTCGACAATGAACACTGAAGCTTTCTTT	CASSLSTMNTEAFF
TRBV6-1	-	TRBJ1-4	-	TGTGCCAGCAGCTGGACAGCCGAAAAACTGTTTTTT	CASSWTAEKLFF
TRBV6-4	few	TRBJ2-3	TRBD2	TGTGCCAGCAGTGACTTTTACCTAGCGGGTAGAGATACGCAGTATTTT	CASSDFYLAGRDTQYF
TRBV6-1	-	TRBJ2-5	-	TGTGCCAGCAGTGAAAGGGGTAGCGGTGAGGATGAGCAGTACTTC	CASSERGSGEDEQYF
TRBV4-3	-	TRBJ2-2	-	TGCGCCAGCAGCCCCTGGGGAGTAGCCAGCGCCGGGGAGCTGTTTTTT	CASSPWGVASAGELFF
TRBV6-4	-	TRBJ1-2	TRBD1	TGTGCCAGCTCCTCTTCGGGACAGTGGAACTATGGCTACACCTTC	CASSSSGQWNYGYTF
TRBV2	-	TRBJ1-3	-	TGTGCCAGCAGTGAAAGGGGCCCGACGATAAACACCATATATTTT	CASSERGPTINTIYF
TRBV2	-	TRBJ1-1	-	TGTGCCAGCAGGTCTCAGTTGAACACTGAAGCTTTCTTT	CASRSQLNTEAFF
TRBV27	-	TRBJ2-2	TRBD2	TGTGCCAGCGGGCTAGCGGGGGACACCGGGGAGCTGTTTTTT	CASGLAGDTGELFF
TRBV28	-	TRBJ1-4	TRBD1	TGTGCCAGCACAAGACAGGGGGCGGGTGAAAAACTGTTTTTT	CASTRQGAGEKLFF
TRBV27	-	TRBJ1-5	-	TGTGCCAGCAGCTTGAACTACGCGAATCAGCCCCAGCATTTT	CASSLNYANQPQHF
TRBV10-3	-	TRBJ2-3	-	TGTGCCATCAGTGAAGGGGTGGGAGATACGCAGTATTTT	CAISEGVGDTQYF
TRBV19	few	TRBJ1-5	-	TGTGCCAGTAGTATCAACAGTGATAGTCAGCCCCAGCATTTT	CASSINSDSQPQHF
TRBV9	-	TRBJ2-4	TRBD1	TGTGCCAGCAGCGTAGGACAGGGGGCTGCAGACATTCAGTACTTC	CASSVGQGAADIQYF
TRBV28	-	TRBJ2-7	TRBD1	TGTGCCAGCAGCCCGGGACAGACGTACGAGCAGTACTTC	CASSPGQTYEQYF
TRBV28	-	TRBJ1-4	-	TGTGCCAGCATAGGGGTTAATGAAAAACTGTTTTTT	CASIGVNEKLFF
TRBV5-1	-	TRBJ2-7	-	TGCGCCAGCAGCCCACAGGCGACTAGTTCCTACGAGCAGTACTTC	CASSPQATSSYEQYF
TRBV5-1	few	TRBJ2-3	-	TGCGCCAGCAGCTTCTGGGGACACCAAGATACGCAGTATTTT	CASSFWGHQDTQYF
TRBV4-1	few	TRBJ1-5	-	TGCGCCAGCAGCCAAGAGAGGCGGCAGCCCCAGCATTTT	CASSQERRQPQHF
TRBV5-6	-	TRBJ2-7	TRBD1	TGTGCCAGCAGCCTAGGGACAGCCCTTGGAGAGCAGTACTTC	CASSLGTALGEQYF
TRBV5-1	-	TRBJ1-5	-	TGCGCCAGCAGCTGGTCCGGAGGTCGCAATCAGCCCCAGCATTTT	CASSWSGGRNQPQHF
TRBV6-4	-	TRBJ2-1	-	TGTGCCAGCAGTCGAGATGCGACTCAGGGCAATGAGCAGTTCTTC	CASSRDATQGNEQFF
TRBV21-1	-	TRBJ2-1	-	TGTGCCAGCAGCCCCCCCCAACGTGCAGGTTTCGGTGAGCAGTTCTTC	CASSPPQRAGFGEQFF
TRBV11-1	-	TRBJ1-6	TRBD1	TGTGCCAGTCGAGACAGGGAGAATTCACCCCTCCACTTT	CASRDRENSPLHF
TRBV5-1	-	TRBJ1-2	TRBD1	TGCGCCAGCAGCTTGTTCACAGGGGTTGATGATGGCTACACCTTC	CASSLFTGVDDGYTF
TRBV19	-	TRBJ1-4	TRBD1	TGTGCCAGTAGTATAAGGGGACAGACTAATGAAAAACTGTTTTTT	CASSIRGQTNEKLFF
TRBV19	-	TRBJ2-2	-	TGTGCCAGTAGTAGGCCCGGGCGCGGGGGCCACACCGGGGAGCTGTTTTTT	CASSRPGRGGHTGELFF
TRBV2	-	TRBJ1-2	-	TGTGCCAGCAGCCTAAAGACACTAGAGCACTATGGCTACACCTTC	CASSLKTLEHYGYTF
TRBV11-1	-	TRBJ1-1	-	TGTGCCAGCAGCCACGACTGGACAGCGGAAGCTTTCTTT	CASSHDWTAEAFF
TRBV21-1	-	TRBJ1-5	-	TGTGCCAGCAGCGGACAGGGCAGCAATCAGCCCCAGCATTTT	CASSGQGSNQPQHF
TRBV19	-	TRBJ2-7	-	TGTGCCAGTAGTTCCCCTCAGGGGGAGCAGTACTTC	CASSSPQGEQYF
TRBV28	-	TRBJ1-5	TRBD1	TGTGCCAGCAGTCCTCGACAGGGGGCTAACCAGCCCCAGCATTTT	CASSPRQGANQPQHF
TRBV7-2	few	TRBJ2-2	-	TGTGCCAGCAGCTTAAGCCAGGGAGGTACCGGGGAGCTGTTTTTT	CASSLSQGGTGELFF
TRBV5-8	once	TRBJ1-1	-	TGTGCCAGCAGCTTGGATACAGAAGAAAACACTGAAGCTTTCTTT	CASSLDTEENTEAFF
TRBV5-1	-	TRBJ2-5	-	TGCGCCAGCAGCTTGGGGGTGACAAATGGAGAGACCCAGTACTTC	CASSLGVTNGETQYF
TRBV19	-	TRBJ1-6	TRBD1	TGTGCCAGTAGGCCGGGACAGGGAATGAATTCACCCCTCCACTTT	CASRPGQGMNSPLHF
TRBV12-5	-	TRBJ2-5	-	TGTGCTAGTGGTTGGGGGGACGGGGATGAGACCCAGTACTTC	CASGWGDGDETQYF
TRBV4-3	once	TRBJ2-1	TRBD2	TGCGCCAGCAGCCAAGAATCCGTCGGGGCTAGCGGGGGGCAGGAGCAGTTCTTC	CASSQESVGASGGQEQFF
TRBV5-1	few	TRBJ2-7	-	TGCGCCAGCAGCTGGGGGGGCCTAACCCGGGACGAGCAGTACTTC	CASSWGGLTRDEQYF
TRBV5-1	-	TRBJ2-1	TRBD1	TGCGCCAGCAGCTGGGACAGGGTCAGCTCCTACAATGAGCAGTTCTTC	CASSWDRVSSYNEQFF